This T cell receptor (beta chain) derives from a study of blood T cell repertoires in COVID-19. Original handling: Quantification of nucleated cells was approximated via reference gene primer amplification. The table came from immunoSEQ multiplex PCR; TCRdb's copy has only in-frame clones and leaves some out. From that table come the V and J calls and clone size; the DNA was used to work out D and trimming. The sample holds about 170,000 clones, around 83% seen once. CDR1 is SQVTM and CDR2 is ANQGSEA in the germline V gene. The CDR3 spans 13 residues. Trimming took 7 bases from V and 9 from J; bases not matched to a gene: 12.

Sequencing was carried out using peripheral blood. The chain combines TRBV29-1 with TRBJ2-1; TRBD2 matches 7 bases. The clonotype was recovered from a woman between 65 and 79 years old who had recovered from COVID-19. The CDR3 loop reads CSAIQGGSAEQFF. Here the CDR3 DNA reads TGCAGCGCCATCCAAGGCGGGAGCGCTGAGCAGTTCTTC.